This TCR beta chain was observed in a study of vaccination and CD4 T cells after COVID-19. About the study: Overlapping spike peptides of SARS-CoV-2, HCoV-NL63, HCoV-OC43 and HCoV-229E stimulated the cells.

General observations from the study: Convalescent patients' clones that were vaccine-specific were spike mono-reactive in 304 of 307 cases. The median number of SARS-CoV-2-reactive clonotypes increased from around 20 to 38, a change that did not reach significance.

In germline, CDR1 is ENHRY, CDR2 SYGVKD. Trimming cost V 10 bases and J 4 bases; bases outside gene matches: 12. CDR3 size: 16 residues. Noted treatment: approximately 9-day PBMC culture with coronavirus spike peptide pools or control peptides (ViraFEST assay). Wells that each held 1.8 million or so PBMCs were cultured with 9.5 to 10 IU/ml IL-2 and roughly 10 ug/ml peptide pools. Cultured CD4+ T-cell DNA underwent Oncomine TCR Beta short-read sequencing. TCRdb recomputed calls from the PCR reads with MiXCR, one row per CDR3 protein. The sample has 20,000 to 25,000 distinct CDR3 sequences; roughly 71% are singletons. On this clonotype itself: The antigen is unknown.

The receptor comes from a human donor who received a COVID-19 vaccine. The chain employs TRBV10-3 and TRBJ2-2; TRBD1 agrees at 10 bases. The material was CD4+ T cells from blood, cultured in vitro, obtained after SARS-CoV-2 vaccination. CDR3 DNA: TGTGCCACCAAATTCCAGACAGGGGGCGGCACCGGGGAGCTGTTTTTT. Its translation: CATKFQTGGGTGELFF.